This TCR beta chain was identified in a study of blood T cell repertoires in COVID-19. Trimming shortened V by 4 bases and J by 9 bases, and 14 bases separated the two germline ends. The V gene's germline CDR1 is SGHNT and CDR2 YYREEE (reference sequence). This CDR3 region has 14 residues. Assay: immunoSEQ multiplex PCR; the TCRdb copy retains only in-frame clones and omits some. The data contain under 350,000 clones, approximately 91% of them singletons. The chain joins TRBV5-4 to TRBJ1-6, with D possibly matching TRBD1 (5 bases). The source material was peripheral blood. This sequence originates from a man aged 50 to 60 with acute or convalescent COVID-19. Here the CDR3 reads CASSLSQGGSPLHF. Here the CDR3 DNA reads TGTGCCAGCAGCCTATCCCAGGGCGGTTCACCCCTCCACTTT.